This T cell receptor (beta chain) derives from a study of OX40 agonist ivuxolimab in advanced cancers. Study summary: Patients received the agonistic anti-OX40 (CD134) antibody ivuxolimab.

Germline values: CDR1 SEHNR, CDR2 FQNEAQ (reference sequence). This CDR3 spans 14 amino acids. V gave up 3 bases and J gave up 7 bases, with 13 bases separating them. This clone was observed a single time. Some clones are missing from TCRdb's copy, which holds only in-frame ones; the method was immunoSEQ multiplex PCR. The repertoire holds tens of thousands of clones, with about 93% as singletons. The V gene is TRBV7-9, the J gene TRBJ2-1; either TRBD1 or TRBD2 may fit D (5 bases each). The sample here was CD4+ or CD8+ T cells sorted from blood, taken in a trial of the OX40 agonist ivuxolimab. The origin of this receptor is an adult with an advanced solid tumor such as melanoma, head and neck, liver or kidney cancer. For the CDR3, the DNA is TGTGCCAGCAGCTTTCCCCCGGGGCGGAATGAGCAGTTCTTC. It codes for CASSFPPGRNEQFF.